These 7 T cell receptor beta chains were sequenced from one sample in a study of blood T cell repertoires in COVID-19. Sequencing was performed with immunoSEQ multiplex PCR; in TCRdb, only in-frame clones are kept and a portion is missing. The repertoire includes about 340,000 clones, 91% of them detected once, and roughly 3.4% sits in the top ten. The sample was peripheral blood. These receptor sequences come from a woman aged 18-35 years who had recovered from COVID-19.

The CDR3 coding sequence is TGTGCCACCAGAGATACAGGGGCCTTCACAGATACGCAGTATTTT. Amino acid sequence: CATRDTGAFTDTQYF. This rearrangement joins TRBV24-1 to TRBJ2-3, with 7 nucleotides matching TRBD1. The CDR3 has 15 amino acids. J was trimmed by 2 bases and V by 7 bases; bases with no gene match: 8. In germline, CDR1 is KGHDR, CDR2 SFDVKD.

The chain joins TRBV18 to TRBJ1-1, with D possibly matching TRBD1 (5 bases). The CDR3 contains 15 residues. Germline loops: CDR1 KGHSH, CDR2 LQKENI. V dropped 3 bases and J dropped 2 bases, with 13 bases sitting between them. The CDR3 DNA is TGTGCCAGCTCACCGCGGGGGGGGATAAACACTGAAGCTTTCTTT. This gives the protein CASSPRGGINTEAFF.

V and J are TRBV6-5 and TRBJ2-7; a weak D match, TRBD1 (5 bases). Trimming took 3 bases from V and 5 from J, leaving 11 bases between them. The CDR3 length is 13 residues. CDR1 and CDR2 from the germline V gene are MNHEY and SVGAGI. CDR3 nucleotide sequence: TGTGCCAGCAGTTATCAGCAGGGTCACGAGCAGTACGTC. Protein product: CASSYQQGHEQYV.

This clone has a single count. This chain joins TRBV7-2 and TRBJ1-2, with D perhaps matching TRBD1 (6 bases). The CDR3 spans 13 residues. Trimming shortened V by 2 bases and J by 4 bases, and 8 bases separated the two germline ends. Germline values: CDR1 SGHTA, CDR2 FQGNSA. CDR3 sequence: CASSLRDTYGYTF. In DNA, the CDR3 is TGTGCCAGCAGCTTACGGGACACCTATGGCTACACCTTC.

This clone was seen once. J is TRBJ1-2 and V is TRBV7-9, with TRBD1 matching 7 bases. The CDR3 loop spans 14 amino acids. Germline V gene data show CDR1 as SEHNR and CDR2 as FQNEAQ (reference sequence). With V trimmed by 6 bases and J by 8 bases, 12 bases remained unmatched. CDR3 residues: CASRYTGDPDGYTF. CDR3 sequence (DNA): TGTGCCAGCAGGTATACAGGGGATCCGGACGGCTACACCTTC. The full variable domain, in which reference TRBV7-9 and TRBJ1-2 provide the parts outside the CDR3, is DTGVSQNPRHKITKRGQNVTFRCDPISEHNRLYWYRQTLGQGPEFLTYFQNEAQLEKSRLLSDRFSAERPKGSFSTLEIQRTEQGDSAMYLCASRYTGDPDGYTFGSGTRLTVV.

The chain joins TRBV19 to TRBJ1-1, with D possibly matching TRBD1 (5 bases). The CDR3 has 16 amino acids. V dropped 5 bases and J dropped 1 base, with 17 bases sitting between them. The V gene's germline CDR1 is LNHDA and CDR2 SQIVND (reference sequence). CDR3 nucleotides: TGTGCCAGTAGTCCCAAGACGGGGGGAGGGAACACTGAAGCTTTCTTT. Its translation: CASSPKTGGGNTEAFF.

J is TRBJ2-3 and V is TRBV9, with 7 bases identical to TRBD1. The junction had 4 bases not matched to a gene; V was cut back by 0 bases and J by 0 bases. CDR3 length equals 16 residues. CDR1 is SGDLS, CDR2 YYNGEE, per germline. In DNA, the CDR3 is TGTGCCAGCAGCGTAGGGACAGGTACTAGCACAGATACGCAGTATTTT. Amino acids: CASSVGTGTSTDTQYF.